The clone carrying this TCR beta chain was detected a few times. What it binds is not known. The data are from a study of T cell repertoires in cytomegalovirus infection. Each CDR3 protein is one row after TCRdb ran MiXCR on the reads. Of 150,000 to 200,000 distinct CDR3 sequences in the sample, about a sixth were seen once. The V end was cut by 7 bases, the J end by 1 base, with 19 bases between. This CDR3 is built from 16 residues. Study outcomes and limitations: In two of eight donors, the top clonotype was HLA-C-restricted CMV-specific. Identification of carriers of CMV plus the relevant HLA was achieved through cumulative public TCR beta family frequency.

This sequence joins TRBV12-3 or TRBV12-4 and TRBJ2-5; possible D gene TRBD2, 6 bases. This sequence originates from a human donor in good health (CMV status not recorded). Some clones in this sample may be carry-over from other donors' samples. The sequencing sample was made of CD8+ T cells from PBMCs. The CDR3 region is CASTPEGGNAQETQYF. CDR3 sequence (DNA): TGTGCCAGCACTCCAGAAGGCGGGAACGCCCAAGAGACCCAGTACTTC.